This is a list of T cell receptor beta chains from one sample in a study of blood T cells in healthy people across ages. TCRdb re-called the 5' RACE reads through MiXCR, storing one row per CDR3 protein. The table lists 1.5 million to 2 million distinct CDR3 sequences, approximately 32% of them singletons. The sample was blood. The receptor set was obtained from a woman in her 30s in good health. CDR3s include the opening cysteine and the closing phenylalanine or tryptophan. The D gene is left open where the match is weak. Where a row states a size, it is once, few, many or the class of an expanded clone; other rows omit it.

d_call	clone_size	v_call	j_call	cdr3_aa	cdr3_nt
.	.	TRBV7-6	TRBJ2-3	CASSPKWGTSTDTQYF	TGTGCCAGCAGCCCCAAGTGGGGGACTAGCACAGATACGCAGTATTTT
.	.	TRBV6-2/TRBV6-3	TRBJ1-2	CASTWGQNGYTF	TGTGCCAGCACCTGGGGACAAAATGGCTACACCTTC
.	.	TRBV9	TRBJ2-1	CASSVDVGTYNEQFF	TGTGCCAGCAGCGTAGACGTAGGTACCTACAATGAGCAGTTCTTC
.	.	TRBV9	TRBJ1-2	CASSVAYGGNYGYTF	TGTGCCAGCAGCGTAGCGTACGGGGGGAACTATGGCTACACCTTC
TRBD1	.	TRBV7-2	TRBJ1-2	CASSQTGAYTF	TGTGCCAGCAGCCAGACAGGGGCCTACACCTTC
TRBD1	.	TRBV20-1	TRBJ1-2	CSASVLTGGVGYTF	TGCAGTGCTAGTGTCCTAACAGGGGGCGTTGGCTACACCTTC
TRBD2	few	TRBV18	TRBJ2-6	CASSPGLAGVYGANVLTF	TGTGCCAGCTCACCCGGACTAGCGGGAGTCTACGGGGCCAACGTCCTGACTTTC
TRBD1	.	TRBV7-3	TRBJ2-6	CASSSAGGVPGANVLTF	TGTGCCAGCAGCTCCGCAGGGGGCGTACCTGGGGCCAACGTCCTGACTTTC
.	.	TRBV2	TRBJ2-2	CASSARHPTSGELFF	TGTGCCAGCAGTGCCCGTCACCCCACGAGCGGGGAGCTGTTTTTT
TRBD1	few	TRBV24-1	TRBJ2-1	CATSDRSGTVNNEQFF	TGTGCCACCAGTGATCGATCCGGGACAGTTAACAATGAGCAGTTCTTC
.	few	TRBV27	TRBJ2-7	CASSFRAESYEQYF	TGTGCCAGCAGTTTCCGCGCGGAGTCCTACGAGCAGTACTTC
TRBD2	.	TRBV5-1	TRBJ2-1	CASLATTTSDPTGNEQFF	TGCGCCAGCCTCGCTACAACCACTAGCGACCCGACGGGCAATGAGCAGTTCTTC
TRBD2	.	TRBV7-2	TRBJ2-2	CASSPSGSGRGELFF	TGTGCCAGCAGCCCTAGCGGGAGCGGGAGGGGGGAGCTGTTTTTT
TRBD1	.	TRBV27	TRBJ2-7	CASSFLKTPGQGDYEQYF	TGTGCCAGCAGTTTTCTAAAAACTCCGGGACAGGGGGACTACGAGCAGTACTTC
TRBD2	few	TRBV6-5	TRBJ2-3	CASAGVAGTDTQYF	TGTGCCAGCGCGGGAGTAGCGGGCACAGATACGCAGTATTTT
.	.	TRBV11-2	TRBJ2-7	CASGSTFGAAYEQYF	TGTGCCAGCGGCTCGACCTTTGGGGCGGCCTACGAGCAGTACTTC
.	.	TRBV20-1	TRBJ2-2	CSAFWNTGELFF	TGCAGTGCTTTTTGGAACACCGGGGAGCTGTTTTTT
.	.	TRBV6-5	TRBJ2-3	CASRKDWSDTQYF	TGTGCCAGCAGGAAGGACTGGTCGGATACGCAGTATTTT
TRBD2	.	TRBV9	TRBJ2-7	CAGSVSGGSSYEQYF	TGTGCCGGCAGCGTATCTGGCGGGAGTTCCTACGAGCAGTACTTC
.	few	TRBV10-3	TRBJ2-1	CAISDGGRGATGSYNEQFF	TGTGCCATCAGTGATGGAGGAAGGGGGGCGACCGGCTCCTACAATGAGCAGTTCTTC
.	.	TRBV20-1	TRBJ2-1	CSARAGGAPTYNEQFF	TGCAGTGCTAGAGCGGGTGGAGCGCCAACCTACAATGAGCAGTTCTTC
.	.	TRBV9	TRBJ2-1	CASSAGRYNEQFF	TGTGCCAGCAGCGCAGGGAGATACAATGAGCAGTTCTTC
.	few	TRBV30	TRBJ2-5	CAWSVGLGGQETQYF	TGTGCCTGGAGTGTAGGTCTAGGGGGTCAGGAGACCCAGTACTTC
TRBD2	.	TRBV5-6	TRBJ2-5	CASSMELREGPNNEQYF	TGTGCCAGCAGCATGGAGTTGCGGGAGGGCCCCAACAATGAGCAGTACTTC
TRBD1	.	TRBV6-5	TRBJ2-7	CASRRQGSYGQYF	TGTGCCAGCAGAAGACAGGGATCCTACGGGCAGTACTTC
TRBD2	.	TRBV12-3/TRBV12-4	TRBJ2-5	CASRPTSGGKPTQYF	TGTGCCAGCAGACCGACTAGCGGGGGGAAACCGACCCAGTACTTC
.	few	TRBV12-3/TRBV12-4	TRBJ1-1	CASGPGTRNTEAFF	TGTGCCAGCGGTCCCGGGACACGAAACACTGAAGCTTTCTTT
TRBD1	.	TRBV3-1	TRBJ1-5	CASSPGTGSQPQHF	TGTGCCAGCAGCCCAGGGACAGGGAGCCAGCCCCAGCATTTT
TRBD2	.	TRBV7-6	TRBJ2-7	CASSLGVSGVYEQYF	TGTGCCAGCAGCCTAGGGGTTAGCGGGGTCTACGAGCAGTACTTC
.	.	TRBV9	TRBJ2-2	CASSVREVGYTGELFF	TGTGCCAGCAGCGTGAGAGAGGTCGGGTACACCGGGGAGCTGTTTTTT
TRBD2	few	TRBV20-1	TRBJ2-7	CSASSPPGGEQYF	TGCAGTGCAAGTTCCCCCCCGGGGGGCGAGCAGTACTTC
.	.	TRBV7-8	TRBJ2-7	CASSSIQGREQYF	TGTGCCAGCAGCTCTATTCAGGGGCGCGAGCAGTACTTC
.	.	TRBV6-5	TRBJ2-2	CASSPTGTPNTGELFF	TGTGCCAGCAGCCCCACCGGGACACCTAACACCGGGGAGCTGTTTTTT
.	.	TRBV30	TRBJ2-3	CAWSMSDTQYF	TGTGCCTGGAGCATGTCAGATACGCAGTATTTT
.	.	TRBV9	TRBJ2-3	CASSVGGGPRYTQYF	TGTGCCAGCAGCGTAGGAGGCGGGCCTCGGTATACGCAGTATTTT
.	few	TRBV20-1	TRBJ2-1	CSATLGGEYNEQFF	TGCAGTGCCACATTGGGCGGGGAATACAATGAGCAGTTCTTC
.	many	TRBV20-1	TRBJ1-2	CSARDLDREFLRAASYGYTF	TGCAGTGCTAGAGATCTAGATAGGGAGTTCCTCCGCGCCGCGTCCTATGGCTACACCTTC
TRBD1	few	TRBV20-1	TRBJ2-1	CSARGGTGLDEQFF	TGCAGTGCTAGAGGGGGGACAGGGCTCGATGAGCAGTTCTTC
TRBD1	few	TRBV4-1	TRBJ2-7	CASSQLPTGVYEQYF	TGCGCCAGCAGCCAATTACCGACAGGGGTCTACGAGCAGTACTTC
.	.	TRBV10-2	TRBJ2-7	CASSANTYEQYF	TGCGCCAGCAGTGCCAACACCTACGAGCAGTACTTC